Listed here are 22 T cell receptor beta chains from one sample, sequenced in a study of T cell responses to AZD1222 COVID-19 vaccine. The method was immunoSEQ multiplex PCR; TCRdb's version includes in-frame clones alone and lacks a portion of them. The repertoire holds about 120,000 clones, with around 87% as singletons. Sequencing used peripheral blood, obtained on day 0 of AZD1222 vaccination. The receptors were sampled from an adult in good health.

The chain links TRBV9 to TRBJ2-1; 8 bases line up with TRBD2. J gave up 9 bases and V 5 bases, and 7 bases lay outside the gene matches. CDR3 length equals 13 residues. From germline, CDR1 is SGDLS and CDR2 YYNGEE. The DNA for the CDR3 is TGTGCCAGCAGAAAAGGGGCGGGGGGTGAGCAGTTCTTC. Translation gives CASRKGAGGEQFF.

The CDR3 sequence is CSVELSDRAYEQYF. Here the CDR3 DNA reads TGCAGCGTTGAATTATCGGACAGGGCCTACGAGCAGTACTTC. The chain recombines TRBV29-1 with TRBJ2-7; 8 bases line up with TRBD1. Germline-derived CDR1 and CDR2 are SQVTM and ANQGSEA. Trimming at V came to 2 bases and at J to 2 bases, leaving 5 bases not matched to a gene. The CDR3 totals 14 residues.

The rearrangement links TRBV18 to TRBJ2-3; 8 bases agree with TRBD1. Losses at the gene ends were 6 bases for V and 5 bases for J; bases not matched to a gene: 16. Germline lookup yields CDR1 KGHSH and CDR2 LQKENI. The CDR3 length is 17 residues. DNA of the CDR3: TGTGCCAGCTCCCTAACCTGGACAGGGAAAGTTGGAGATACGCAGTATTTT. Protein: CASSLTWTGKVGDTQYF.

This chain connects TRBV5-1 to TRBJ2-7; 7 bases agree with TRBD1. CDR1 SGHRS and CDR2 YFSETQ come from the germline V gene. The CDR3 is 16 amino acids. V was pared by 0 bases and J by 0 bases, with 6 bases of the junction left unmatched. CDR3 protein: CASSLGSGTVSYEQYF. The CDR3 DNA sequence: TGCGCCAGCAGCTTGGGGTCCGGGACAGTCTCCTACGAGCAGTACTTC.

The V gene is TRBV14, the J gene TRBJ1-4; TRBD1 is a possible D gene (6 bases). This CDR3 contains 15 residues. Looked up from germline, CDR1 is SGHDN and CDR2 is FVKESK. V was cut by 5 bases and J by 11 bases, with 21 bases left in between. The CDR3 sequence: CASSKREQGPWKLFF. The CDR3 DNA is TGTGCCAGCAGCAAAAGGGAACAGGGACCGTGGAAACTGTTTTTT. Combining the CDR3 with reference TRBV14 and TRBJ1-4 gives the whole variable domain EAGVTQFPSHSVIEKGQTVTLRCDPISGHDNLYWYRRVMGKEIKFLLHFVKESKQDESGMPNNRFLAERTGGTYSTLKVQPAELEDSGVYFCASSKREQGPWKLFFGSGTQLSVL.

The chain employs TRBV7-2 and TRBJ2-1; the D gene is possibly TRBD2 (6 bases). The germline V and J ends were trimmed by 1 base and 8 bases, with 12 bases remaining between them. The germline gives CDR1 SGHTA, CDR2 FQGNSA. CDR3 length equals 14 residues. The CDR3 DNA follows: TGTGCCAGCAGCTTAGAACTCCGCGGGGATGAGCAGTTCTTC. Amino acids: CASSLELRGDEQFF.

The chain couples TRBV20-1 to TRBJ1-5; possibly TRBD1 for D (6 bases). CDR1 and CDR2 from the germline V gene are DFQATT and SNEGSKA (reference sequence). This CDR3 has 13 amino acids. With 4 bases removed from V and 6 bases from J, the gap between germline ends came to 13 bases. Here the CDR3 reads CSAIDRLAQPQHF. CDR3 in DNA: TGCAGTGCTATTGACAGGTTGGCTCAGCCCCAGCATTTT.

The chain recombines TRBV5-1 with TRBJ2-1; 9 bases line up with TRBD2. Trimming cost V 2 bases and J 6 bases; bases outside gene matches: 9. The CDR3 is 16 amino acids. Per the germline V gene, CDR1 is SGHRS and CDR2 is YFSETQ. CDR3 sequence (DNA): TGCGCCAGCAGCTTAATCCCTAGCGGGAATGGCAATGAGCAGTTCTTC. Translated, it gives CASSLIPSGNGNEQFF.

The chain's CDR3 is CASSLKGSNQPQHF. As DNA, the CDR3 is TGTGCCAGCAGTTTAAAGGGCAGCAATCAGCCCCAGCATTTT. The genes are TRBV27 and TRBJ1-5; D is ambiguous. Germline assignment: CDR1 MNHEY and CDR2 SMNVEV (reference sequence). The CDR3 length is 14 residues. The V gene lost 2 bases and the J gene lost 1 base, with 6 bases spanning the gap.

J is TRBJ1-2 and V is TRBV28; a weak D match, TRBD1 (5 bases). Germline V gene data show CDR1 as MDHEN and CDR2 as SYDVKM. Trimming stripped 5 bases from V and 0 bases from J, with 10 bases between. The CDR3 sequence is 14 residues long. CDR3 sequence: CASSDGAANYGYTF. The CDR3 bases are TGTGCCAGCAGTGACGGGGCTGCTAACTATGGCTACACCTTC.

CDR3 bases: TGTGCCAGCAGCACCCCGGGACTTGAGGCGAAGCAGTTCTTC. This translates into CASSTPGLEAKQFF. J is TRBJ2-1 and V is TRBV5-4; tentatively, D is TRBD2 (6 bases). V was cut by 4 bases and J by 11 bases, with 19 bases left in between. The length of the CDR3 is 14 residues. Germline values: CDR1 SGHNT, CDR2 YYREEE (reference sequence).

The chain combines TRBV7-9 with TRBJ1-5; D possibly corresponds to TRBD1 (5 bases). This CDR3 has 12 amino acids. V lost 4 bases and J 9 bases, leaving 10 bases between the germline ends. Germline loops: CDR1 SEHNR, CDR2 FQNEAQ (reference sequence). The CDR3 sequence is CASSSGPSPQHF. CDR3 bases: TGTGCCAGCAGCTCGGGGCCATCGCCCCAGCATTTT.

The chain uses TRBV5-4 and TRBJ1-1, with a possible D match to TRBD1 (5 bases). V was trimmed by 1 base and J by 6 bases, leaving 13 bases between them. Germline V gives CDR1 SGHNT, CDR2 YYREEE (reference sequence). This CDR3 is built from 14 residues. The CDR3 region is CASSLRQGGAEAFF. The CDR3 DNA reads TGTGCCAGCAGCTTGAGGCAGGGAGGCGCTGAAGCTTTCTTT.

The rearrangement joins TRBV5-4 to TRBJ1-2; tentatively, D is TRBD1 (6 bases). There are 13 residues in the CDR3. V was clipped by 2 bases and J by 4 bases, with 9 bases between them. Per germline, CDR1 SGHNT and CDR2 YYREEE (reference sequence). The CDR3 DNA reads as TGTGCCAGCAGCTTTCGGGGGCTCTATGGCTACACCTTC. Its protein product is CASSFRGLYGYTF.

CDR3: CASSPVAGTPHGYTF. Written as DNA, the CDR3 is TGTGCCAGCAGTCCGGTCGCAGGGACTCCCCACGGCTACACCTTC. V is TRBV6-6 and J is TRBJ1-2; a possible D gene is TRBD1 (5 bases). Per the germline V gene, CDR1 is MNHNY and CDR2 is SVGAGI (reference sequence). The CDR3 has 15 amino acids. V shed 5 bases and J shed 8 bases, with 21 bases lying between them.

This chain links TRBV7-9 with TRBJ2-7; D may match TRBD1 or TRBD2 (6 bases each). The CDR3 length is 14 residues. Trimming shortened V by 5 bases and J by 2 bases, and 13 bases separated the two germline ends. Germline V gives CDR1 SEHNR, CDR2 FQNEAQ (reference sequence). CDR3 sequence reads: CASSPRGDPYEQYF. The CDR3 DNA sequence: TGTGCCAGCAGCCCTAGGGGGGATCCCTACGAGCAGTACTTC.

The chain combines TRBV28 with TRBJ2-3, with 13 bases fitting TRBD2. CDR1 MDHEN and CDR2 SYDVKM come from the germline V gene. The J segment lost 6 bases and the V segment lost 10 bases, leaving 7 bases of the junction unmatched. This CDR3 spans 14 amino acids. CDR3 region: CATKTSGRSDTQYF. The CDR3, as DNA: TGTGCCACCAAGACTAGCGGGAGGTCGGATACGCAGTATTTT.

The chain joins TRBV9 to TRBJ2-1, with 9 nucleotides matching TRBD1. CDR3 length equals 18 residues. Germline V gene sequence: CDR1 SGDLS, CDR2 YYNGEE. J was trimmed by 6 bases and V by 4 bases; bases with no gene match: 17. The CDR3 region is CASSLSGTGLVEGNEQFF. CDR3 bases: TGTGCCAGCAGCCTCAGCGGGACAGGGCTGGTCGAAGGCAATGAGCAGTTCTTC.

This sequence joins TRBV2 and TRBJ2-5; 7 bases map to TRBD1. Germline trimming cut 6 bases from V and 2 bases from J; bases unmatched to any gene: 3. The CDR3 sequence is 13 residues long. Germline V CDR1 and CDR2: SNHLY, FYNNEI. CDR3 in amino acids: CASSRDRQETQYF. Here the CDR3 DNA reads TGTGCCAGCAGCAGGGACAGACAAGAGACCCAGTACTTC.

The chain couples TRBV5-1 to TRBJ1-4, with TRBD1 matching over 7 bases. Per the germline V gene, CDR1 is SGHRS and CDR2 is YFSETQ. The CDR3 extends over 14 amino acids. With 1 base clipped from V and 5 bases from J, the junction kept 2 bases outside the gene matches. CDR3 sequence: CASSLTQGNEKLFF. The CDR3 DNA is TGCGCCAGCAGCTTGACACAGGGGAATGAAAAACTGTTTTTT.

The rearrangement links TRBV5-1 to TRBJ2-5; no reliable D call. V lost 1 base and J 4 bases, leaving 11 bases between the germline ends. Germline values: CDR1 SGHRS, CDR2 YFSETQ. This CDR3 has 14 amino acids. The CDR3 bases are TGCGCCAGCAGCTTGAACCTGCCTAGAGAGACCCAGTACTTC. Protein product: CASSLNLPRETQYF.

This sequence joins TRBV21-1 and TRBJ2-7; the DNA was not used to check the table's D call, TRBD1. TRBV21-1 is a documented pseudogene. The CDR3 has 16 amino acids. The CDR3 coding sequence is TGTGCCAGCAAGCTTTCCTTGGGACAGCTACCCTACGAGCAGTACTTC. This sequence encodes CASKLSLGQLPYEQYF.